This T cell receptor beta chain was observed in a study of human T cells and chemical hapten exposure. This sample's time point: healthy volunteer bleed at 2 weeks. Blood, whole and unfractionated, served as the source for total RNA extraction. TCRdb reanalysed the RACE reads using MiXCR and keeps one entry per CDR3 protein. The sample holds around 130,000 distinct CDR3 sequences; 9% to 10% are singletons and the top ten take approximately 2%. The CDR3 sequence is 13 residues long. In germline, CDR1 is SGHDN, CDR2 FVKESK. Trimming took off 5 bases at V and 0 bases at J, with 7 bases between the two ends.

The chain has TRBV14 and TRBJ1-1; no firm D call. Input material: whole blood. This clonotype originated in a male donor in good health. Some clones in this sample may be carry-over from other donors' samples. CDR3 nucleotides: TGTGCCAGCAGCGACGGGCTGAACACTGAAGCTTTCTTT. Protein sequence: CASSDGLNTEAFF.